Described below is a single T cell receptor (beta chain) sequence and its context. Sequence at one end of the junction differs from germline and may be a read error. The source of the sample is a study of CD8+CD57+ T cells in acquired aplastic anemia. The CDR3 totals 9 residues. Germline CDR1 and CDR2: SGHAT and FQNNGV. It was genomic DNA that served as the template for profiling TCR beta VDJ and CDR3. TCRdb reprocessed the reads with MiXCR, giving one entry per CDR3 protein. The repertoire has 150,000 to 200,000 distinct CDR3 sequences, around 66% of them found once; the top ten carry around 45%. The sequence derives from a human donor with severe aplastic anemia or a healthy control (not recorded which). The genes are TRBV11-2 and TRBJ2-5; TRBD1 or TRBD2 may be the D gene (5 bases each). The specimen sequenced was sorted CD4+, CD8+, or CD8+CD57+ T cells (not recorded which) from PBMCs. The CDR3 loop is CARGETQYF. CDR3 nucleotides: TGTGCCAGGGGGGAGACCCAGTACTTT.